The 29 T cell receptor beta chains presented below share a single source sample, sequenced in a study of T cells in Graves' hyperthyroidism and ophthalmopathy. RNA transcripts were the template for amplifying TCR beta CDR3 regions. First-round RT-PCR of the TCR CDR3 relied on the HTBI primer set. TCRdb itself ran the multiplex PCR reads through MiXCR, one entry per CDR3 protein. The sample carries 300,000 to 400,000 distinct CDR3 sequences, about 20% recorded once. The sequencing sample was made of blood. Every receptor here comes from a woman aged 50 to 60 with Graves' hyperthyroidism.

This clonotype was counted between two and nine times. The rearrangement uses TRBV5-1 and TRBJ2-3; tentatively, D is TRBD1 (6 bases). This CDR3 comprises 14 residues. Trimming cost V 4 bases and J 5 bases, with 14 bases left between them. The V gene's germline CDR1 is SGHRS and CDR2 YFSETQ. Written as DNA, the CDR3 is TGCGCCAGCAGCCTCGGACAGTACCAAGATACGCAGTATTTT. Protein: CASSLGQYQDTQYF. Complete variable domain (other parts from reference TRBV5-1 and TRBJ2-3): KAGVTQTPRYLIKTRGQQVTLSCSPISGHRSVSWYQQTPGQGLQFLFEYFSETQRNKGNFPGRFSGRQFSNSRSEMNVSTLELGDSALYLCASSLGQYQDTQYFGPGTRLTVL.

The CDR3 reads CASSSPTREGYEQYF. CDR3 bases: TGTGCCAGCAGCTCACCTACACGGGAGGGTTACGAGCAGTACTTC. The V and J genes are TRBV11-2 and TRBJ2-7; TRBD2 aligns across 8 bases. Germline-derived CDR1 and CDR2 are SGHAT and FQNNGV. The CDR3 runs 15 residues. V was clipped by 4 bases and J by 4 bases; unmatched bases: 9.

This clonotype has more than one count but fewer than ten. The chain joins TRBV2 to TRBJ1-4; possibly TRBD1 for D (5 bases). V was clipped by 6 bases and J by 7 bases, with 18 bases between them. The CDR3 is 15 amino acids. Germline loops: CDR1 SNHLY, CDR2 FYNNEI. Here the CDR3 DNA reads TGTGCCAGCAGAAAACACGGGACTGGGCCTGAAAAACTGTTTTTT. Translation gives CASRKHGTGPEKLFF. The full variable domain, with the rest looked up from reference TRBV2 and TRBJ1-4, is EPEVTQTPSHQVTQMGQEVILRCVPISNHLYFYWYRQILGQKVEFLVSFYNNEISEKSEIFDDQFSVERPDGSNFTLKIRSTKLEDSAMYFCASRKHGTGPEKLFFGSGTQLSVL.

This clonotype occurred many times. The CDR3 DNA sequence: TGTGCCAGCAGTGCCCAGGGGGTGGGGGAGCAGTACGTC. Encoded protein: CASSAQGVGEQYV. The chain combines TRBV2 with TRBJ2-7; 7 positions agree with TRBD1. This CDR3 has 13 amino acids. The V and J ends lost 4 bases and 7 bases, in that order; junction bases with no gene match: 7. Germline values: CDR1 SNHLY, CDR2 FYNNEI.

This clonotype has just a few counts. This chain joins TRBV6-1 and TRBJ1-6; 8 bases line up with TRBD1. The V gene end was trimmed by 6 bases and the J gene end by 9 bases; junction bases not matched to a gene: 13. CDR1 is MNHNS, CDR2 SASEGT, per germline. CDR3 length: 16 residues. Here the CDR3 DNA reads TGTGCCAGCAGACCCGGACAGGGCGTTAGGAGTTCACCCCTCCACTTT. Translated, it gives CASRPGQGVRSSPLHF.

Many counts were recorded for this clonotype. This chain joins TRBV20-1 and TRBJ1-1; D uncertain. The CDR3 spans 11 residues. CDR1 and CDR2 (germline): DFQATT, SNEGSKA (reference sequence). V was clipped by 8 bases and J by 2 bases, with 9 bases between them. Written as DNA, the CDR3 is TGCAGTTCCCCGGGAAACACTGAAGCTTTCTTT. Translating gives CSSPGNTEAFF.

This clonotype was picked up a small number of times. This rearrangement joins TRBV5-1 to TRBJ1-6, with a possible D match to TRBD1 (5 bases). V was cut by 0 bases and J by 5 bases, with 12 bases left in between. Germline assignment: CDR1 SGHRS and CDR2 YFSETQ. The CDR3 loop spans 16 amino acids. The CDR3 DNA reads as TGCGCCAGCAGCTTGGGCCGCGGGGCTGATAATTCACCCCTCCACTTT. Its translation is CASSLGRGADNSPLHF.

This rearrangement joins TRBV6-1 to TRBJ2-1; D tentatively fits TRBD1 or TRBD2 (5 bases each). From germline, CDR1 is MNHNS and CDR2 SASEGT. Trimming removed 5 bases at V and 0 bases at J, with 11 bases between. The CDR3 is 15 residues long. CDR3 bases: TGTGCCAGCAGTAGGGACCTTGGCTCCTACAATGAGCAGTTCTTC. Encoded protein: CASSRDLGSYNEQFF.

This clonotype was observed a handful of times. The chain recombines TRBV2 with TRBJ2-3, with 10 bases identical to TRBD1. CDR1 is SNHLY, CDR2 FYNNEI, per germline. V lost 6 bases, J lost 8 bases, and 11 bases stayed unmatched. The CDR3 covers 15 residues. The CDR3: CASSSLTGGQGTQYF. CDR3 bases: TGTGCCAGCAGCTCCCTGACAGGGGGCCAGGGTACGCAGTATTTT.

This clonotype has just a few counts. The chain links TRBV7-3 to TRBJ2-3; no definite D call. Trimming left V 0 bases short and J 4 bases short, with 8 bases between. The CDR3 loop spans 14 amino acids. The germline V gene has CDR1 SGHTA and CDR2 FQGTGA. CDR3 loop: CASSLTSFADTQYF. The DNA for the CDR3 is TGTGCCAGCAGCTTAACCTCGTTCGCAGATACGCAGTATTTT. The variable domain in full, with the rest retrieved from reference TRBV7-3 and TRBJ2-3, is GAGVSQTPSNKVTEKGKYVELRCDPISGHTALYWYRQSLGQGPEFLIYFQGTGAADDSGLPNDRFFAVRPEGSVSTLKIQRTERGDSAVYLCASSLTSFADTQYFGPGTRLTVL.

There are many counts of this clonotype. The chain recombines TRBV5-1 with TRBJ1-2, with TRBD1 identical over 9 bases. This CDR3 region has 15 residues. J gave up 6 bases and V 4 bases, and 10 bases lay outside the gene matches. Germline assignment: CDR1 SGHRS and CDR2 YFSETQ. CDR3: CASSEVPGQGNGYTF. In DNA form, the CDR3 reads TGCGCCAGCAGCGAGGTTCCGGGACAGGGAAATGGCTACACCTTC.

The genes are TRBV12-3 or TRBV12-4 and TRBJ1-6; 7 bases match TRBD1. V lost 6 bases to trimming and J lost 7 bases; unmatched junction nucleotides: 9. CDR3 length: 15 residues. The CDR3 DNA follows: TGTGCCAGCAGGTCCCGACAGGGCGGCAATTCACCCCTCCACTTT. Encoded protein: CASRSRQGGNSPLHF.

This clonotype was detected only a few times. The rearrangement links TRBV7-9 to TRBJ2-2; D may be TRBD1 or TRBD2 (6 bases each). The CDR3 is made up of 16 amino acids. Germline CDR1 reads SEHNR; CDR2 reads FQNEAQ (reference sequence). With 5 bases removed from V and 5 bases from J, the gap between germline ends came to 18 bases. CDR3 sequence reads: CASSPPWGARTGELFF. The DNA for the CDR3 is TGTGCCAGCAGCCCCCCCTGGGGGGCTAGGACCGGGGAGCTGTTTTTT. Supplemented by reference TRBV7-9 and TRBJ2-2, the full variable domain reads DTGVSQNPRHKITKRGQNVTFRCDPISEHNRLYWYRQTLGQGPEFLTYFQNEAQLEKSRLLSDRFSAERPKGSFSTLEIQRTEQGDSAMYLCASSPPWGARTGELFFGEGSRLTVL.

This clonotype was seen only a few times. This chain joins TRBV12-3 or TRBV12-4 and TRBJ2-2, with D possibly being TRBD2 (6 bases). The V and J ends lost 6 bases and 2 bases respectively, with 16 bases between them. The CDR3 has 16 amino acids. The CDR3 sequence: CASRGGGAGNTGELFF. Here the CDR3 DNA reads TGTGCCAGCAGGGGGGGTGGGGCCGGAAACACCGGGGAGCTGTTTTTT.

Only a few counts were recorded for this clonotype. CDR3 in amino acids: CASSIRDTVWGNEQFF. CDR3 in DNA: TGTGCCAGTAGTATTCGGGACACTGTTTGGGGGAATGAGCAGTTCTTC. The chain uses TRBV19 and TRBJ2-1, with D possibly matching TRBD1 (6 bases). Trimming removed 3 bases at V and 7 bases at J, with 19 bases between. The CDR3 is made up of 16 amino acids. Germline CDR1 and CDR2: LNHDA and SQIVND (reference sequence).

This clonotype was counted many times. V usage is TRBV2 and J usage is TRBJ1-1; no definite D call. The V end lost 7 bases, the J end lost 0 bases, and 6 bases lay between the germline ends. This CDR3 contains 12 residues. Per the germline V gene, CDR1 is SNHLY and CDR2 is FYNNEI. CDR3 residues: CASNGMNTEAFF. The CDR3 DNA sequence: TGTGCCAGCAATGGGATGAACACTGAAGCTTTCTTT.

This clonotype has more than one count but fewer than ten. CDR3 sequence: CASSRQGGNTIYF. The CDR3 DNA reads TGTGCCAGCAGCAGACAGGGGGGAAACACCATATATTTT. V and J are TRBV7-2 and TRBJ1-3; 8 nucleotides match TRBD1. This CDR3 has 13 amino acids. Germline assignment: CDR1 SGHTA and CDR2 FQGNSA. V was pared by 5 bases and J by 4 bases, with 1 base of the junction left unmatched. Looking up the rest from reference TRBV7-2 and TRBJ1-3 gives the full variable domain: GAGVSQSPSNKVTEKGKDVELRCDPISGHTALYWYRQSLGQGLEFLIYFQGNSAPDKSGLPSDRFSAERTGGSVSTLTIQRTQQEDSAVYLCASSRQGGNTIYFGEGSWLTVV.

The chain employs TRBV6-1 and TRBJ2-3, with D perhaps TRBD1 (5 bases). V lost 10 bases and J lost 1, with 15 bases in between. Looked up from germline, CDR1 is MNHNS and CDR2 is SASEGT. The length of the CDR3 is 14 residues. This chain's CDR3 is CATWGRYGTDTQYF. In DNA, the CDR3 is TGTGCCACCTGGGGCAGGTACGGCACAGATACGCAGTATTTT.

This clonotype occurred a few times. The chain couples TRBV30 to TRBJ2-1; D gene unclear. Germline CDR1 and CDR2: GTSNPN and SVGIG (reference sequence). This CDR3 region has 13 residues. With 0 bases removed from V and 6 bases from J, the gap between germline ends came to 9 bases. In nucleotides, the CDR3 is TGTGCCTGGAGTGTACCCCTAATCAATGAGCAGTTCTTC. Its protein is CAWSVPLINEQFF. Based on the CDR3 plus reference TRBV30 and TRBJ2-1, the full variable domain is SQTIHQWPATLVQPVGSPLSLECTVEGTSNPNLYWYRQAAGRGLQLLFYSVGIGQISSEVPQNLSASRPQDRQFILSSKKLLLSDSGFYLCAWSVPLINEQFFGPGTRLTVL.

The chain combines TRBV6-5 with TRBJ2-2; 10 bases match TRBD2. This CDR3 is 16 amino acids long. Germline V gene lookup returns CDR1 MNHEY and CDR2 SVGAGI. Trimming removed 4 bases from V and 7 bases from J; junction bases left unmatched: 9. The CDR3 spells CASSSQRGGLNGELFF. The CDR3 coding sequence is TGTGCCAGCAGTTCCCAGCGGGGGGGCCTGAACGGGGAGCTGTTTTTT.

This clonotype was recorded at least ten times. The chain uses TRBV6-1 and TRBJ2-7, with 10 positions matching TRBD1. Germline assignment: CDR1 MNHNS and CDR2 SASEGT. The CDR3 is 14 residues long. Trimming removed 6 bases from V and 3 bases from J; junction bases left unmatched: 5. The CDR3 region has the DNA TGTGCCAGCAGAAAAGGACAGGGGGTCTACGAGCAGTACGTC. It is translated as CASRKGQGVYEQYV.

The chain is built from TRBV9 and TRBJ1-2; D not certain. V was cut by 0 bases and J by 0 bases, with 6 bases left in between. Per the germline V gene, CDR1 is SGDLS and CDR2 is YYNGEE. The CDR3 length is 14 residues. The DNA for the CDR3 is TGTGCCAGCAGCGTAGCCGGAACTAACTATGGCTACACCTTC. Protein sequence: CASSVAGTNYGYTF.

The CDR3 sequence: CASRQSGGGATQYF. In nucleotides, the CDR3 is TGTGCCAGCAGACAAAGCGGGGGGGGGGCGACCCAGTACTTC. This chain connects TRBV6-8 to TRBJ2-5; 10 bases map to TRBD2. The CDR3 totals 14 residues. V lost 6 bases and J lost 7; bases outside the gene matches: 8. Germline assignment: CDR1 MNHGY and CDR2 SAAAGT.

This clonotype showed up many times. The CDR3 loop is CASSITTGTLKYF. CDR3 coding DNA: TGTGCCAGCAGTATCACGACCGGGACACTGAAGTACTTC. V gene TRBV27 combines with J gene TRBJ2-5; D might be TRBD1 (6 bases). V lost 5 bases, J lost 12 bases, and 19 bases lay in between. This CDR3 is built from 13 residues. Germline V gives CDR1 MNHEY, CDR2 SMNVEV (reference sequence).

This clonotype showed up many times. The chain couples TRBV5-1 to TRBJ2-5; 9 bases map to TRBD2. The length of the CDR3 is 15 residues. CDR1 and CDR2 (germline): SGHRS, YFSETQ. Trimming cost V 4 bases and J 1 base; bases outside gene matches: 5. The CDR3 loop reads CASSPGTSTQETQYF. The CDR3 coding sequence is TGCGCCAGCAGCCCCGGGACTAGCACCCAAGAGACCCAGTACTTC. The whole variable domain, filled in from reference TRBV5-1 and TRBJ2-5, reads KAGVTQTPRYLIKTRGQQVTLSCSPISGHRSVSWYQQTPGQGLQFLFEYFSETQRNKGNFPGRFSGRQFSNSRSEMNVSTLELGDSALYLCASSPGTSTQETQYFGPGTRLLVL.

V gene TRBV7-9 combines with J gene TRBJ2-5; TRBD1 might be the D (6 bases). Germline V lookup: CDR1 SEHNR, CDR2 FQNEAQ (reference sequence). This CDR3 spans 14 amino acids. V was cut by 7 bases and J by 2 bases, with 14 bases left in between. Written as DNA, the CDR3 is TGTGCCAGCACCGCCCGGGACACACAAGAGACCCAGTACTTC. It is translated as CASTARDTQETQYF. Full variable domain (outside the CDR3, taken from reference TRBV7-9 and TRBJ2-5): DTGVSQNPRHKITKRGQNVTFRCDPISEHNRLYWYRQTLGQGPEFLTYFQNEAQLEKSRLLSDRFSAERPKGSFSTLEIQRTEQGDSAMYLCASTARDTQETQYFGPGTRLLVL.

A few counts support this clonotype. The gene calls are TRBV20-1 and TRBJ2-1; 7 nucleotides align to TRBD1. V was clipped by 3 bases and J by 6 bases; unmatched bases: 5. This CDR3 is built from 13 residues. CDR1 DFQATT and CDR2 SNEGSKA come from the germline V gene (reference sequence). For the CDR3, the DNA is TGCAGTGCTAGTGTCACAGGGGCCAATGAGCAGTTCTTC. Translating it yields CSASVTGANEQFF.

Ten or more counts support this clonotype. The CDR3 region is CASSDDSGRSGEQYF. The CDR3 nucleotides read TGTGCCAGCAGTGATGATAGCGGGAGATCGGGGGAGCAGTACTTC. The J gene is TRBJ2-7, the V gene TRBV2; TRBD2 agrees at 9 bases. This CDR3 contains 15 residues. After removal of 3 bases from V and 7 bases from J, the junction contained 10 bases not matched to a gene. Germline V lookup: CDR1 SNHLY, CDR2 FYNNEI.

This clonotype was recorded a few times. The chain recombines TRBV20-1 with TRBJ1-6, with D possibly TRBD1 on 6 matching bases. V was shortened by 3 bases and J by 5 bases, with 14 bases between the two germline ends. This CDR3 comprises 15 residues. Germline CDR1 and CDR2: DFQATT and SNEGSKA (reference sequence). The CDR3 here is CSASAPGQNNSPLHF. In nucleotides, the CDR3 is TGCAGTGCTAGCGCTCCGGGACAAAATAATTCACCCCTCCACTTT.